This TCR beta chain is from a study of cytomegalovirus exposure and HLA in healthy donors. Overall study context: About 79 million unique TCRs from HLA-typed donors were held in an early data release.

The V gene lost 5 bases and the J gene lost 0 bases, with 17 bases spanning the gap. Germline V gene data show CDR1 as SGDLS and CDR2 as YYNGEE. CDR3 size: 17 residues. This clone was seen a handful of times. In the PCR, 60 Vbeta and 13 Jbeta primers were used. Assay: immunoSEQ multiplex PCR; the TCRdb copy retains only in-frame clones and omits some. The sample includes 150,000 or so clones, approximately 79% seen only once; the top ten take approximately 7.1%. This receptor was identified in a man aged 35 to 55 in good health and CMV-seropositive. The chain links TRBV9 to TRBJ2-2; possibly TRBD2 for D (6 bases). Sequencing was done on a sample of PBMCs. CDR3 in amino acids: CASSTYLADPNTGELFF. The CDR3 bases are TGTGCCAGCAGTACCTATTTAGCGGACCCGAACACCGGGGAGCTGTTTTTT.